This T cell receptor beta chain derives from a study of technical replicates of blood from several donors. Sequencing was performed with immunoSEQ multiplex PCR; in TCRdb, only in-frame clones are kept and a portion is missing. Of some 93,000 clones in the sample, approximately 95% were seen once. CDR1 and CDR2 from the germline V gene are LNHDA and SQIVND (reference sequence). The junction had 7 bases not matched to a gene; V was cut back by 3 bases and J by 6 bases. This CDR3 spans 16 amino acids. This chain joins TRBV19 and TRBJ2-2, with 10 bases matching TRBD2. Sequenced material: T cells isolated from PBMCs. This receptor was identified in a human donor in good health. CDR3 amino acids: CASSIRSGRASGELFF. The CDR3 coding sequence is TGTGCCAGTAGTATTAGGAGCGGGAGGGCCTCCGGGGAGCTGTTTTTT.